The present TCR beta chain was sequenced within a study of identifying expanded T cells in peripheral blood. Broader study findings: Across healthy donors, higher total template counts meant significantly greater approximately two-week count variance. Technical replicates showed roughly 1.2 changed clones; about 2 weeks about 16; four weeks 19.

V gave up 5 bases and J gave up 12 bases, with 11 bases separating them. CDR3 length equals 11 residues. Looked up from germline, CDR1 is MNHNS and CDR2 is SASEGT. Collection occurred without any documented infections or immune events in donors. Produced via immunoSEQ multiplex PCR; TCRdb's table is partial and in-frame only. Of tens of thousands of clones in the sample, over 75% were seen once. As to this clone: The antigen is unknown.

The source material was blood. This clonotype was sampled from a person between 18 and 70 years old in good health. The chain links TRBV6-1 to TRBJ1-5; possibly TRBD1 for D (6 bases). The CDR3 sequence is CASSTQGNQHF. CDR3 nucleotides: TGTGCCAGCAGTACACAGGGTAACCAGCATTTT.